One sample yielded the 13 T cell receptor beta chains listed below, sequenced in a study of T cell responses to AZD1222 COVID-19 vaccine. Libraries were prepared by immunoSEQ multiplex PCR; TCRdb keeps only in-frame clonotypes and omits some of them. The sample shows approximately 100,000 clones, about 94% of them seen only once. Material: peripheral blood, obtained on day 0 of AZD1222 vaccination. The receptors were sampled from an adult in good health.

The chain is built from TRBV19 and TRBJ1-5; D may be TRBD1 (5 bases). The V end lost 5 bases, the J end lost 0 bases, and 11 bases lay between the germline ends. The germline CDR1 and CDR2 sequences are LNHDA and SQIVND (reference sequence). This CDR3 contains 15 residues. The CDR3 region is CASSLTEYSNQPQHF. DNA of the CDR3: TGTGCCAGTAGTCTGACAGAATATAGCAATCAGCCCCAGCATTTT.

The chain couples TRBV7-9 to TRBJ2-1; possibly TRBD1 for D (5 bases). CDR1 is SEHNR, CDR2 FQNEAQ, per germline (reference sequence). Trimming shortened V by 5 bases and J by 3 bases, and 20 bases separated the two germline ends. The CDR3 is made up of 17 amino acids. The DNA for the CDR3 is TGTGCCAGCAGCCTACTGGGGTCAGGGTCCCTCTACAATGAGCAGTTCTTC. Amino acids: CASSLLGSGSLYNEQFF.

The gene calls are TRBV7-6 and TRBJ1-5, with D unresolved. The CDR3 runs to 13 residues. Trimming removed 3 bases at V and 5 bases at J, with 8 bases between. CDR1 SGHVS and CDR2 FNYEAQ come from the germline V gene. The CDR3 is CASSFDGDQPQHF. The CDR3 DNA reads as TGTGCCAGCAGCTTCGACGGGGATCAGCCCCAGCATTTT.

This chain connects TRBV19 to TRBJ1-2; D unresolved. V lost 6 bases, J lost 2 bases, and 10 bases lay in between. This CDR3 is built from 13 residues. Germline-derived CDR1 and CDR2 are LNHDA and SQIVND (reference sequence). The CDR3 is CASRTTENYGYTF. The CDR3 bases are TGTGCCAGTAGGACCACAGAAAACTATGGCTACACCTTC.

V usage is TRBV6-5 and J usage is TRBJ1-1; TRBD1 might be the D (6 bases). The CDR3 runs to 15 residues. The V end lost 6 bases, the J end lost 4 bases, and 18 bases lay between the germline ends. The germline CDR1 and CDR2 sequences are MNHEY and SVGAGI. Here the CDR3 DNA reads TGTGCCAGCAGACCGCCCGGGCAGGGGATCACTGAAGCTTTCTTT. This encodes CASRPPGQGITEAFF.

The chain joins TRBV3-1 (or the pseudogene TRBV3-2) to TRBJ1-2; TRBD1 matches 8 bases. The CDR3 contains 15 residues. Per the germline V gene, CDR1 is LGHDT and CDR2 is YNNKEL (reference sequence). Losses at the gene ends were 7 bases for V and 6 bases for J; bases not matched to a gene: 13. In DNA, the CDR3 is TGTGCCAGCACCGACCCCCCGGGACAGGCGGATGGCTACACCTTC. Translation: CASTDPPGQADGYTF.

The J gene is TRBJ1-4, the V gene TRBV30; no clear D gene. Trimming removed 0 bases from V and 3 bases from J, with 11 bases in between. Germline V gene sequence: CDR1 GTSNPN, CDR2 SVGIG (reference sequence). CDR3 length: 15 residues. CDR3 bases: TGTGCCTGGAGTGTACTGGGCAGAGCTAATGAAAAACTGTTTTTT. It encodes CAWSVLGRANEKLFF.

The chain joins TRBV3-1 (or the pseudogene TRBV3-2) to TRBJ1-2; D is unresolved. Germline assignment: CDR1 LGHDT and CDR2 YNNKEL (reference sequence). The CDR3 has 14 amino acids. Trimming shortened V by 5 bases and J by 5 bases, and 15 bases separated the two germline ends. This CDR3 is CASSAARDGYGYTF. The CDR3 DNA is TGTGCCAGCAGCGCCGCAAGAGATGGATATGGCTACACCTTC.

The chain employs TRBV3-1 (or the pseudogene TRBV3-2) and TRBJ1-6, with TRBD1 as a possible D gene (6 bases). This CDR3 has 14 amino acids. V was cut by 4 bases and J by 10 bases, with 14 bases left in between. The V gene's germline CDR1 is LGHDT and CDR2 YNNKEL (reference sequence). Here the CDR3 reads CASSLGQSGSPLHF. The CDR3 coding sequence is TGTGCCAGCAGCCTCGGACAGTCTGGATCACCCCTCCACTTT.

The chain links TRBV5-1 to TRBJ2-7; tentatively, D is TRBD1 or TRBD2 (5 bases each). The CDR3 runs to 16 residues. Looked up from germline, CDR1 is SGHRS and CDR2 is YFSETQ. V dropped 4 bases and J dropped 5 bases, with 22 bases sitting between them. CDR3 in DNA: TGCGCCAGCAGCCCCGCCACCGGGACCATTTTGAACGAGCAGTACTTC. It codes for CASSPATGTILNEQYF.

The chain links TRBV19 to TRBJ1-1, with 9 bases lining up with TRBD1. The CDR3 is made up of 12 amino acids. V shed 7 bases, J shed 8 bases, and the junction held 5 bases outside the gene matches. Looked up from germline, CDR1 is LNHDA and CDR2 is SQIVND (reference sequence). CDR3 sequence reads: CASTQGAREAFF. As DNA, the CDR3 is TGTGCCAGTACACAGGGGGCAAGGGAAGCTTTCTTT.

V and J are TRBV6-5 and TRBJ1-2, with a tentative D call TRBD1 (5 bases). Germline lookup yields CDR1 MNHEY and CDR2 SVGAGI. Trimming stripped 2 bases from V and 0 bases from J, with 10 bases between. CDR3 length equals 15 residues. The CDR3 protein is CASSYGGSANYGYTF. The DNA for the CDR3 is TGTGCCAGCAGTTACGGGGGTTCGGCTAACTATGGCTACACCTTC.

The chain uses TRBV5-1 and TRBJ2-5, with 7 nucleotides matching TRBD2. In germline, CDR1 is SGHRS, CDR2 YFSETQ. The V segment lost 3 bases and the J segment 4 bases; nucleotides outside the gene matches: 6. CDR3 length: 14 residues. The CDR3 region has the DNA TGCGCCAGCAGCTCGGCGGGAGTGTCAGAGACCCAGTACTTC. Protein sequence: CASSSAGVSETQYF.